Listed here is a single TCR beta chain. What it binds is unknown. These data come from a study of shared clonotypes between healthy human individuals. Study-level results: Collection of samples was limited to blood; tissue repertoires likely differ.

Naive CD8 cells comprised CD45RO-negative, CCR7-positively selected cells, excluding terminally differentiated effector memory CD45RA+ cells. Every donor was a Caucasian adult from Nashville, Tennessee. Sequencing used immunoSEQ multiplex PCR; TCRdb keeps in-frame clones, though not all of them. Seen here are 2 million to 2.5 million clones, 90% to 95% observed once, and the top ten hold under 2%. The CDR3 covers 20 residues. Germline V lookup: CDR1 MNHEY, CDR2 SMNVEV (reference sequence). The chain has TRBV27 and TRBJ2-5; 9 nucleotides line up with TRBD2. TRBJ2-7 matches the DNA end more closely, so the J call is doubtful. The clonotype comes from a man in his late teens or twenties in good health. Some clones in this sample may be carry-over from other donors' samples. The specimen was naive CD8+ T cells from PBMCs. The CDR3 region has the DNA TGTGCCAGCAGTCTCGGGATGGGGGGGCCACCTAGCGGGGTTACCTACGAGCAGTACTTC. It translates to CASSLGMGGPPSGVTYEQYF.